Following are 20 T cell receptor beta chains from one sample sequenced in a study of CD8 T cell repertoires and HIV-1 epitope variants. Profiling relied on immunoSEQ multiplex PCR, and the TCRdb table lists in-frame clones only, not all of them. The sample holds about 5,300 clones; 65% to 75% are singletons and the top ten take approximately 45%. These receptors' antigens are unknown. Sequencing was done on a sample of cultured CD8+ T cells derived from PBMCs. The receptors originated from a male donor with HIV.

The V and J genes are TRBV6-6 and TRBJ2-2; a weak D match, TRBD1 (6 bases). Trimming left V 6 bases short and J 4 bases short, with 9 bases between. Per the germline V gene, CDR1 is MNHNY and CDR2 is SVGAGI (reference sequence). The CDR3 is 13 amino acids. The CDR3 spells CASSSDSTGELFF. The CDR3 DNA is TGTGCCAGCAGCTCGGACAGCACCGGGGAGCTGTTTTTT.

This clone is labeled medium-sized. The chain links TRBV7-2 to TRBJ1-5; D is uncertain. V lost 2 bases and J 4 bases, leaving 6 bases between the germline ends. Germline CDR1 SGHTA, CDR2 FQGNSA. There are 13 residues in the CDR3. In nucleotides, the CDR3 is TGTGCCAGCAGCTTACGGCCTAATCAGCCCCAGCATTTT. Its translation: CASSLRPNQPQHF.

Here the CDR3 reads CASSAGGTGASGANVLTF. CDR3 DNA sequence: TGTGCCAGCAGCGCGGGGGGGACAGGGGCCTCTGGGGCCAACGTCCTGACTTTC. The J gene is TRBJ2-6, the V gene TRBV9, with 10 bases fitting TRBD1. Per the germline V gene, CDR1 is SGDLS and CDR2 is YYNGEE. CDR3 length equals 18 residues. The J segment lost 0 bases and the V segment lost 3 bases, leaving 6 bases of the junction unmatched. The entire variable domain, with the rest obtained from reference TRBV9 and TRBJ2-6, is as follows: DSGVTQTPKHLITATGQRVTLRCSPRSGDLSVYWYQQSLDQGLQFLIQYYNGEERAKGNILERFSAQQFPDLHSELNLSSLELGDSALYFCASSAGGTGASGANVLTFGAGSRLTVL.

This clone was picked up one time. The chain carries TRBV6-5 and TRBJ2-1, with 9 bases fitting TRBD1. Germline CDR1 reads MNHEY; CDR2 reads SVGAGI. The CDR3 totals 15 residues. J was trimmed by 2 bases and V by 7 bases; bases with no gene match: 6. The CDR3 sequence: CASTRRDRAYNEQFF. The CDR3 DNA reads TGTGCCAGCACTCGCCGGGACAGGGCCTACAATGAGCAGTTCTTC.

This clone is deemed medium-sized. V is TRBV4-1 and J is TRBJ2-2; D unresolved. V lost 0 bases, J lost 1 base, and 3 bases lay in between. This CDR3 region has 14 residues. Per germline, CDR1 MGHRA and CDR2 YSYEKL. The CDR3: CASSQDGNTGELFF. In DNA form, the CDR3 reads TGCGCCAGCAGCCAAGATGGGAACACCGGGGAGCTGTTTTTT.

The rearrangement joins TRBV6-6 to TRBJ1-5; D may be TRBD1 (6 bases). This CDR3 comprises 15 residues. V was clipped by 5 bases and J by 5 bases, with 16 bases between them. From germline, CDR1 is MNHNY and CDR2 SVGAGI (reference sequence). CDR3: CASSGGQGIHQPQHF. The CDR3 nucleotides read TGTGCCAGCAGTGGGGGGCAGGGGATACATCAGCCCCAGCATTTT.

The chain is built from TRBV2 and TRBJ2-7; 8 nucleotides agree with TRBD2. The germline V gene encodes CDR1 SNHLY and CDR2 FYNNEI. V was pared by 4 bases and J by 7 bases, with 12 bases of the junction left unmatched. This CDR3 comprises 15 residues. The DNA for the CDR3 is TGTGCCAGCAGTGTTCGCCGGGAGGGCCTAGGGGAGCAGTACTTC. The encoded protein is CASSVRREGLGEQYF.

A few counts support this clone. The V call is TRBV7-6, the J call TRBJ2-7; TRBD1 agrees at 7 bases. CDR1 is SGHVS, CDR2 FNYEAQ, per germline. J was trimmed by 0 bases and V by 2 bases; bases with no gene match: 4. The CDR3 is 15 amino acids. The CDR3, as DNA: TGTGCCAGCAGCTTACTGGGGACAGACTCCTACGAGCAGTACTTC. Encoded protein: CASSLLGTDSYEQYF.

V gene TRBV25-1 combines with J gene TRBJ2-5; 12 bases agree with TRBD1. From germline, CDR1 is MGHDK and CDR2 SYGVNS. Trimming at V came to 2 bases and at J to 5 bases, leaving 3 bases not matched to a gene. CDR3 length: 15 residues. CDR3 sequence (DNA): TGTGCCAGCAGTGAAGGGACAGGGGGCGGGGAGACCCAGTACTTC. Protein sequence: CASSEGTGGGETQYF.

The rearrangement links TRBV2 to TRBJ1-2; 10 bases match TRBD1. Unmatched junction bases numbered 5, after V lost 5 bases and J lost 8 bases. Germline CDR1 reads SNHLY; CDR2 reads FYNNEI. The CDR3 length is 13 residues. CDR3: CASSSGTGEGYTF. CDR3 bases: TGTGCCAGCAGTTCCGGGACAGGGGAAGGCTACACCTTC.

This clone showed up just a few times. The chain joins TRBV6-5 to TRBJ2-3, with D hard to call. Trimming took 2 bases from V and 6 from J, leaving 15 bases between them. The CDR3 is 15 amino acids. CDR1 is MNHEY and CDR2 is SVGAGI in the germline V gene. CDR3 sequence: CASSYRRQLGDTQYF. The CDR3 DNA reads as TGTGCCAGCAGTTACCGTCGTCAGTTGGGGGATACGCAGTATTTT.

The V and J genes are TRBV25-1 and TRBJ2-7; D possibly uses TRBD1 or TRBD2 (5 bases each). Germline CDR1 and CDR2: MGHDK and SYGVNS. V lost 3 bases to trimming and J lost 4 bases, with 13 bases between them. CDR3 size: 14 residues. In DNA, the CDR3 is TGTGCCAGCAGTGAGGGGGACGGACGATACGAGCAGTACTTC. Translation gives CASSEGDGRYEQYF.

This clone was seen a few times. The chain is built from TRBV1 and TRBJ2-6; the table's D call TRBD1 went unverified against the DNA. TRBV1 has pseudogene status. The CDR3 spans 16 residues. The CDR3 sequence is CTSRLFAQSRANVLTF. For the CDR3, the DNA is TGCACCAGCAGGCTGTTTGCACAAAGTCGGGCCAACGTCCTGACTTTC.

This chain joins TRBV28 and TRBJ2-1; unclear D gene. From germline, CDR1 is MDHEN and CDR2 SYDVKM. With 1 base removed from V and 8 bases from J, the gap between germline ends came to 6 bases. The CDR3 is 12 amino acids. CDR3 nucleotides: TGTGCCAGCAGTTTATCGGTTTATGAGCAGTTCTTC. Translation gives CASSLSVYEQFF.

The CDR3 reads CASSSDVSAYEQYF. The CDR3 nucleotides read TGTGCCAGCAGTTCAGATGTCTCGGCCTACGAGCAGTACTTC. The chain carries TRBV13 and TRBJ2-7, with D uncertain. This CDR3 has 14 amino acids. V was clipped by 6 bases and J by 2 bases, with 14 bases between them. CDR1 is PRHDT, CDR2 FYEKMQ, per germline (reference sequence). Filled out from reference TRBV13 and TRBJ2-7, the complete variable domain reads AAGVIQSPRHLIKEKRETATLKCYPIPRHDTVYWYQQGPGQDPQFLISFYEKMQSDKGSIPDRFSAQQFSDYHSELNMSSLELGDSALYFCASSSDVSAYEQYFGPGTRLTVT.

The chain joins TRBV6-5 to TRBJ2-7, with a possible D match to TRBD1 (5 bases). V gave up 0 bases and J gave up 7 bases, with 7 bases separating them. The CDR3 has 12 amino acids. Germline CDR1 is MNHEY and CDR2 is SVGAGI. DNA for the CDR3: TGTGCCAGCAGTTACTCGAACAGGGAGCAGTACTTC. Amino acid sequence: CASSYSNREQYF.

This chain uses TRBV11-2 with TRBJ2-2; D is unclear. CDR3 length: 14 amino acids. CDR1 and CDR2 (germline): SGHAT, FQNNGV. With 5 bases removed from V and 0 bases from J, the gap between germline ends came to 7 bases. In nucleotides, the CDR3 is TGTGCCAGCAGCGTAACAGCGAACACCGGGGAGCTGTTTTTT. Translated, it gives CASSVTANTGELFF.

The chain carries TRBV5-6 and TRBJ2-1; D unclear. The CDR3 runs 12 residues. Germline assignment: CDR1 SGHDT and CDR2 YYEEEE. V was cut by 3 bases and J by 7 bases, with 8 bases left in between. In nucleotides, the CDR3 is TGTGCCAGCAGCTCCAGACCGAATGAGCAGTTCTTC. This gives the protein CASSSRPNEQFF.

This clone was picked up a small number of times. The chain recombines TRBV5-4 with TRBJ2-7; 8 bases align to TRBD1. In germline, CDR1 is SGHNT, CDR2 YYREEE (reference sequence). The CDR3 is 16 amino acids. The V gene end was trimmed by 0 bases and the J gene end by 4 bases; junction bases not matched to a gene: 9. CDR3 residues: CASSLDLRQGLYEQYF. The CDR3 region has the DNA TGTGCCAGCAGCTTGGACTTAAGACAGGGGTTGTACGAGCAGTACTTC.

The chain has TRBV7-6 and TRBJ1-2; TRBD1 aligns across 10 bases. CDR3 length: 20 amino acids. Germline lookup yields CDR1 SGHVS and CDR2 FNYEAQ. J was trimmed by 0 bases and V by 3 bases; bases with no gene match: 16. Here the CDR3 reads CASSFSPPGQGGWTNYGYTF. The CDR3 DNA sequence: TGTGCCAGCAGCTTTAGTCCCCCCGGACAGGGGGGTTGGACTAACTATGGCTACACCTTC.